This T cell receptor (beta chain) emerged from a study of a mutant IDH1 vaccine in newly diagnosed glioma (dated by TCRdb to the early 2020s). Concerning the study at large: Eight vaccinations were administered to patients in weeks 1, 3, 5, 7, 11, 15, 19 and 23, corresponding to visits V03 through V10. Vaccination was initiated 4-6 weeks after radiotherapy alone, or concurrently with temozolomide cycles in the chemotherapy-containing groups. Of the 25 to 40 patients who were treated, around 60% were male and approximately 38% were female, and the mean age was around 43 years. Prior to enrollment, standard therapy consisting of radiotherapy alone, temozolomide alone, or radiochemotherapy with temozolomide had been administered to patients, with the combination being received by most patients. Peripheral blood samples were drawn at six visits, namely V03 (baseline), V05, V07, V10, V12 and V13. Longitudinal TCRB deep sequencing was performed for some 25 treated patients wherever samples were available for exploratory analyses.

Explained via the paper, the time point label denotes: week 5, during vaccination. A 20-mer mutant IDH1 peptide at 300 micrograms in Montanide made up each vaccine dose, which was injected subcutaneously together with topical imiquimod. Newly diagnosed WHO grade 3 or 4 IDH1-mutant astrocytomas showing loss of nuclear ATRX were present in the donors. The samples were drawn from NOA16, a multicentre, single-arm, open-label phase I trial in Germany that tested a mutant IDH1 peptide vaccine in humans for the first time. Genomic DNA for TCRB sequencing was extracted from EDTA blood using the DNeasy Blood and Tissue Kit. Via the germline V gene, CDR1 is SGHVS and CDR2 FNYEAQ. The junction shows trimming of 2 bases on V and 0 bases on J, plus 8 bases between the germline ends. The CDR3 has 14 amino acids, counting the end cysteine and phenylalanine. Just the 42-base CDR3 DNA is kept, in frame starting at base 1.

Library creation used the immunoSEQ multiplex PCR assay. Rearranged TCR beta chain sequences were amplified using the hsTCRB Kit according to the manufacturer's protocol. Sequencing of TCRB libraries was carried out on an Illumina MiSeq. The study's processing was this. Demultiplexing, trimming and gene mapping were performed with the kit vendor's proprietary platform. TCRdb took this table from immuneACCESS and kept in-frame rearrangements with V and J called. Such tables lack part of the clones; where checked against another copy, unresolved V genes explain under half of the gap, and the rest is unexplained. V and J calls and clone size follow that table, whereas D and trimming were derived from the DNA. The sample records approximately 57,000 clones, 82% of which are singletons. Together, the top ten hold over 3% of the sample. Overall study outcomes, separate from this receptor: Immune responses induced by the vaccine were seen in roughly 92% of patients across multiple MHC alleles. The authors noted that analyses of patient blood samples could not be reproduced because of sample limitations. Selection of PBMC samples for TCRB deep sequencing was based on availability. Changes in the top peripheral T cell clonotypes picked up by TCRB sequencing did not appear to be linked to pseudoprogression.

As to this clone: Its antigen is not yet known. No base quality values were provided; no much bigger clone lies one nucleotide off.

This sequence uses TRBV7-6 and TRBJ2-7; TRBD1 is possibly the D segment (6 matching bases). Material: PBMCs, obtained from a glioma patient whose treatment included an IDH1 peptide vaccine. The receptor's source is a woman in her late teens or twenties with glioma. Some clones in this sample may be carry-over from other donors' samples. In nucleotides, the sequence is TGTGCCAGCAGCTTAACAGGGAGCTCCTACGAGCAGTACTTC. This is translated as CASSLTGSSYEQYF. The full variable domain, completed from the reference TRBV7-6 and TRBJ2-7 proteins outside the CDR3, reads GAGVSQSPRYKVTKRGQDVALRCDPISGHVSLYWYRQALGQGPEFLTYFNYEAQQDKSGLPNDRFSAERPEGSISTLTIQRTEQRDSAMYRCASSLTGSSYEQYFGPGTRLTVT.